The text below deals with one T cell receptor beta chain. Germline V CDR1 and CDR2: DFQATT, SNEGSKA (reference sequence). This CDR3 has 11 amino acids. Trimming cost V 2 bases and J 3 bases, with 5 bases left between them. This entry belongs to a study of cytomegalovirus exposure and HLA in healthy donors. The PCR made use of 60 Vbeta and 13 Jbeta primers. The repertoire was sequenced with immunoSEQ multiplex PCR; TCRdb's copy has only in-frame clones and lacks some. The data contain roughly 100,000 clones, about 78% of them singletons. Sequenced sample: PBMCs. This TCR came from a man aged 30 to 39 in good health and CMV-seronegative. The rearrangement links TRBV20-1 to TRBJ2-7; D not certain. The DNA for the CDR3 is TGCAGTGCTAGAACCTACTACGAGCAGTACTTC. It yields the protein CSARTYYEQYF.